These T cell receptor beta chains were read from a single sample in a study of T cells in Graves' hyperthyroidism and ophthalmopathy. TCRdb processed the multiplex PCR reads anew with MiXCR; each CDR3 protein has one entry. The profile shows roughly 93,000 distinct CDR3 sequences, approximately 42% of them singletons. Sequencing used peripheral blood or thyroid tissue (not recorded which). These receptors originate from a woman aged 25 to 39 with Graves' hyperthyroidism. Each CDR3 is given with its conserved first and last residue. Each record gives: CDR3 length, clone size, D gene, V gene, J gene, CDR3 protein, CDR3 DNA. D genes are given only for firm matches. The size field is filled for only some rows; it gives once, few, many or a size class.

19,few,TRBD2,TRBV6-6,TRBJ2-5,CASRIYLTSGSLRQETQYF,TGTGCCAGCAGAATATATCTGACTAGCGGGAGTCTCCGGCAAGAGACCCAGTACTTC
12,many,.,TRBV3-1,TRBJ1-2,CASSLWGYGYTF,TGTGCCAGCAGCCTATGGGGCTATGGCTACACCTTC
13,many,TRBD2,TRBV6-5,TRBJ2-2,CASGLGVTGELFF,TGTGCCAGCGGACTAGGGGTCACCGGGGAGCTGTTTTTT
15,.,.,TRBV7-2,TRBJ1-3,CASSFGGNSGNTIYF,TGCGCCAGCAGCTTTGGAGGGAATAGTGGAAACACCATATATTTT
17,many,TRBD2,TRBV5-1,TRBJ2-3,CASSLDRLAGITDTQYF,TGCGCCAGCAGCCTGGACCGACTAGCGGGAATAACAGATACGCAGTATTTT
16,many,.,TRBV13,TRBJ1-2,CASSLTLKTADYGYTF,TGTGCCAGCAGCTTAACGTTAAAGACAGCTGACTATGGCTACACCTTC
16,.,TRBD2,TRBV7-9,TRBJ2-7,CASSRLAGIFNYEQYF,TGTGCCAGCAGCAGACTAGCGGGAATCTTTAATTACGAGCAGTACTTC
14,.,.,TRBV7-7,TRBJ2-1,CASSLLRADDEQFF,TGTGCTAGCAGCTTATTGCGGGCAGACGATGAGCAGTTCTTC
13,once,TRBD1,TRBV20-1,TRBJ1-5,CSAGQGNNQPQHF,TGCAGTGCTGGACAGGGGAACAATCAGCCCCAGCATTTT
13,medium-sized,.,TRBV10-3,TRBJ1-5,CAIKRDVGQPQHF,TGTGCCATCAAACGGGACGTTGGGCAGCCCCAGCATTTT
14,once,.,TRBV10-2,TRBJ1-1,CASSLHGSGTEAFF,TGCGCCAGCAGTTTACACGGCAGCGGCACTGAAGCTTTCTTT
12,many,.,TRBV6-1,TRBJ2-3,CASSGDSRIGYF,TGTGCCAGCTCGGGGGACAGTAGGATTGGGTATTTT
13,.,.,TRBV6-1,TRBJ1-2,CASSWPGNSGYTF,TGTGCCAGCAGCTGGCCCGGGAACTCCGGCTACACCTTC
16,many,TRBD2,TRBV3-1,TRBJ2-7,CASSQWNGRAGYEQYF,TGTGCCAGCAGCCAATGGAACGGGAGGGCCGGGTACGAGCAGTACTTC
15,few,TRBD2,TRBV7-2,TRBJ2-5,CASRTSSGTQETQYF,TGTGCCAGCAGGACTTCTAGCGGGACCCAAGAGACCCAGTACTTC
16,.,TRBD1,TRBV12-3/TRBV12-4,TRBJ2-7,CASSWPGQGIGHEQYF,TGTGCCAGCAGTTGGCCGGGACAGGGGATCGGGCACGAGCAGTACTTC
9,.,.,TRBV13,TRBJ2-5,CASSQNLNF,TGTGCCAGCAGCCAGAATCTGAACTTC
15,many,.,TRBV5-4,TRBJ2-2,CATLRPGSSTGELFF,TGTGCCACCCTTAGACCCGGGAGCAGTACCGGGGAGCTGTTTTTT
13,once,TRBD1,TRBV10-3,TRBJ1-5,CAITGTGDQPQHF,TGTGCCATCACCGGGACAGGGGATCAGCCCCAGCATTTT
13,.,.,TRBV29-1,TRBJ1-2,CSVERIQFGGYTF,TGTAGCGTTGAGAGAATACAGTTCGGGGGCTACACCTTC
17,many,.,TRBV28,TRBJ2-5,CASSLLGGTSLGETQYF,TGTGCCAGCAGCCTCCTCGGCGGGACCTCCCTGGGAGAGACCCAGTACTTC
14,.,TRBD2,TRBV7-9,TRBJ2-7,CACAGVAGTYEQYF,TGTGCCTGCGCGGGAGTAGCGGGTACCTACGAGCAGTACTTC
15,.,TRBD1,TRBV7-9,TRBJ1-1,CASSTFGTGNTEAFF,TGTGCCAGCAGTACCTTCGGGACAGGGAACACTGAAGCTTTCTTT
15,.,TRBD1,TRBV28,TRBJ1-1,CASSPLTGLNTEAFF,TGTGCCAGCAGTCCCCTGACAGGGCTTAACACTGAAGCTTTCTTT
15,.,.,TRBV7-8,TRBJ2-7,CASSSASPGFYEQYF,TGTGCCAGCAGCAGTGCTAGCCCTGGGTTCTACGAGCAGTACTTC
14,many,TRBD2,TRBV6-6,TRBJ2-7,CASTRLALDYEQYF,TGTGCCAGCACCAGACTAGCGCTTGACTACGAGCAGTACTTC